Below, one T cell receptor beta chain is given with its context. TCRdb re-called the 5' RACE reads; every CDR3 protein appears as one record, without DNA. This table holds over 150,000 distinct CDR3 sequences. This sample is part of a study of monozygotic twins with inflammatory bowel disease. Germline-derived CDR1 and CDR2 are DFQATT and SNEGSKA (reference sequence). The CDR3 runs to 13 residues. The gene calls are TRBV20-1 and TRBJ1-1. The sequencing input was blood. The sequence came from a human donor with ulcerative colitis or Crohn's disease, or a healthy co-twin of an affected twin (not recorded which). The CDR3 region is CSARLDGNTEAFF.